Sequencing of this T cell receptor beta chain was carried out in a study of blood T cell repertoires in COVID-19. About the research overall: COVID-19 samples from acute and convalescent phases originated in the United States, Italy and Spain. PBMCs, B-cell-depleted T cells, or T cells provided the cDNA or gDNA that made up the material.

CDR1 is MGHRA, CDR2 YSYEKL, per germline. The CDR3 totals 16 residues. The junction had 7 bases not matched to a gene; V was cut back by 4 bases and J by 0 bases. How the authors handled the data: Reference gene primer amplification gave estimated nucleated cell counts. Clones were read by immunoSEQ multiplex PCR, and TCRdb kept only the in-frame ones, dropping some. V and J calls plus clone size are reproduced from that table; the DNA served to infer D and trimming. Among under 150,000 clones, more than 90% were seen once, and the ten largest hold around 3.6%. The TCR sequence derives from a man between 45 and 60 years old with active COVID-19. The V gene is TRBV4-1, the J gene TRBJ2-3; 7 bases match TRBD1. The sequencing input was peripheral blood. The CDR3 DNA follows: TGCGCCAGCAGCCCCACCCAACAGGGGAGCACAGATACGCAGTATTTT. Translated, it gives CASSPTQQGSTDTQYF.